This TCR beta chain was sequenced for a study of control samples from healthy donors and cancer patients. V lost 2 bases and J lost 5, with 6 bases in between. Germline CDR1 reads MDHEN; CDR2 reads SYDVKM. The CDR3 has 12 amino acids. Assay: immunoSEQ multiplex PCR; the TCRdb copy retains only in-frame clones and omits some. The sample carries about 170,000 clones, 90% to 95% recorded once. A word on this clone: The sample carries other DNA sequences with the same CDR3.

The TCR sequence derives from a young woman in good health. The source material was blood. This chain joins TRBV28 and TRBJ1-1; D is possibly TRBD1 (6 bases). The CDR3 is CASSLQGTEAFF. The CDR3 nucleotides read TGTGCCAGCAGTTTACAGGGGACTGAAGCTTTCTTT.